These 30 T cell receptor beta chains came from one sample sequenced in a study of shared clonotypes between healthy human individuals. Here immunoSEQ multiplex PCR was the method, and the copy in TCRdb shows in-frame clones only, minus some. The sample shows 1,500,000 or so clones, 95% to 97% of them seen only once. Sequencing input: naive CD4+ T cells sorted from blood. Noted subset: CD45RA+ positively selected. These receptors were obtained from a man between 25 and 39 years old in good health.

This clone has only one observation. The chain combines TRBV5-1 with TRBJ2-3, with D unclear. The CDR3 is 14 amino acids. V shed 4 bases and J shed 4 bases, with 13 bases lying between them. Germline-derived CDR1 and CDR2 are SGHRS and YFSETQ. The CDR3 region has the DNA TGCGCCAGCAGCCCGGGCGGTCCTCCAGATACGCAGTATTTT. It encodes CASSPGGPPDTQYF.

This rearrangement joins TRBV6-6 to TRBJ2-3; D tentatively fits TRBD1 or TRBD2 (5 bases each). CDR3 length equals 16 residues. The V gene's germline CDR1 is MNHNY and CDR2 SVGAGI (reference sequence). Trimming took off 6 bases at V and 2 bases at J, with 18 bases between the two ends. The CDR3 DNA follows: TGTGCCAGCAGCCTCCCAGGGACGGAAATCACAGATACGCAGTATTTT. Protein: CASSLPGTEITDTQYF.

CDR3 bases: TGTGCCAGCAGTCCCACGACAGGGAACCACGAGCAGTACTTC. Translated: CASSPTTGNHEQYF. This chain joins TRBV11-3 and TRBJ2-7; 7 positions match TRBD1. Germline assignment: CDR1 SGHNT and CDR2 YENEEA. The length of the CDR3 is 14 residues. With 6 bases clipped from V and 5 bases from J, the junction kept 10 bases outside the gene matches.

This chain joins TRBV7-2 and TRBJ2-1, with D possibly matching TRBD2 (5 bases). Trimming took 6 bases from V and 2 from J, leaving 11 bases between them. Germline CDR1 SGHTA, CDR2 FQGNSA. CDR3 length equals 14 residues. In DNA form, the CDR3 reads TGTGCCAGCAGTAATTACGGGACCTACAATGAGCAGTTCTTC. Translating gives CASSNYGTYNEQFF.

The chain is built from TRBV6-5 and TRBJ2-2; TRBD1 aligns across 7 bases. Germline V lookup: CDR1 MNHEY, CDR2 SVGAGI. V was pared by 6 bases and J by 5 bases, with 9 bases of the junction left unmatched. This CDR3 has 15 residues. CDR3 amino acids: CASSQQGLGTGELFF. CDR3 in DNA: TGTGCCAGCAGCCAACAGGGGTTGGGAACCGGGGAGCTGTTTTTT.

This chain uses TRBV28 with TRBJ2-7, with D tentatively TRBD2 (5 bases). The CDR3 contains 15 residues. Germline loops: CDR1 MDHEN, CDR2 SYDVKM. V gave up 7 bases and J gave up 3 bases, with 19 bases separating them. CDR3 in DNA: TGTGCCAGCACCCGGACTCAAATCTCGCTCTACGAGCAGTACTTC. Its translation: CASTRTQISLYEQYF.

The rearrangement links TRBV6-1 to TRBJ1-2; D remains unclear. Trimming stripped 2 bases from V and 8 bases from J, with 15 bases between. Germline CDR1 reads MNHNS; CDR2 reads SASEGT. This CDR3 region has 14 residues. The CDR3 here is CASSESGRFRGYTF. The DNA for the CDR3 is TGTGCCAGCAGTGAATCTGGCCGATTTAGGGGCTACACCTTC.

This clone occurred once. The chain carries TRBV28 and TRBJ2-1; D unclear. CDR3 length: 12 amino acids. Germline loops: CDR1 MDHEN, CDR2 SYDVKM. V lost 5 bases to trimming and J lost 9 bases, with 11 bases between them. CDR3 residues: CASSILVGEQFF. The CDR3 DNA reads TGTGCCAGCAGTATCTTGGTGGGTGAGCAGTTCTTC.

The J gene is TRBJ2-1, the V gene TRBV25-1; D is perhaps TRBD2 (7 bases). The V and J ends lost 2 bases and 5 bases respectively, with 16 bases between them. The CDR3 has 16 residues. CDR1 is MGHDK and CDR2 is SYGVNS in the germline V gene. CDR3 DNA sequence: TGTGCCAGCAGTGAACTAAGGGGGGGTGGCGACAATGAGCAGTTCTTC. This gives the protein CASSELRGGGDNEQFF. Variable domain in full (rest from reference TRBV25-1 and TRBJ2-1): EADIYQTPRYLVIGTGKKITLECSQTMGHDKMYWYQQDPGMELHLIHYSYGVNSTEKGDLSSESTVSRIRTEHFPLTLESARPSHTSQYLCASSELRGGGDNEQFFGPGTRLTVL.

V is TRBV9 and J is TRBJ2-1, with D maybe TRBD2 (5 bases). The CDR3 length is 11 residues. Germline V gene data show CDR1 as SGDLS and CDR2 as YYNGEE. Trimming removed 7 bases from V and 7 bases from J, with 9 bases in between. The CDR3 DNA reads TGTGCCAGCGGGGAGCTTAATGAGCAGTTCTTC. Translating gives CASGELNEQFF.

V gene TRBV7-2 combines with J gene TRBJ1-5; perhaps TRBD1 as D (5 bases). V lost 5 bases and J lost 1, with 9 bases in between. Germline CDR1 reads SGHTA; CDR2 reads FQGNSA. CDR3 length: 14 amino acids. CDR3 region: CASSLGPSNQPQHF. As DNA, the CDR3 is TGTGCCAGCAGCCTGGGACCCAGCAATCAGCCCCAGCATTTT.

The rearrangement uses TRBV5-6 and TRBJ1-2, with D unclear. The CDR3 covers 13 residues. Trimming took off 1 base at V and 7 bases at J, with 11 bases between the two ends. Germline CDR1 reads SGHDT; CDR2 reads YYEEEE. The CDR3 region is CASSLNLWGGYTF. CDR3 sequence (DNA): TGTGCCAGCAGCTTGAATCTCTGGGGTGGCTACACCTTC.

The CDR3: CASSLSFTVKNTEAFF. The CDR3 nucleotides read TGTGCCAGCAGTTTATCGTTTACAGTCAAGAACACTGAAGCTTTCTTT. This chain joins TRBV27 and TRBJ1-1, with D hard to call. The germline gives CDR1 MNHEY, CDR2 SMNVEV (reference sequence). Trimming removed 0 bases from V and 1 base from J, with 12 bases in between. CDR3 length: 16 amino acids.

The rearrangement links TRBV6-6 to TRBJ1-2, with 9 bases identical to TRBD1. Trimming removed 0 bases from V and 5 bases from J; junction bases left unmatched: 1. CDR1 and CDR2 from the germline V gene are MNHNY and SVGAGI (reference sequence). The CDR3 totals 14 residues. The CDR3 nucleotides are TGTGCCAGCAGTTACTCGGGACAGGGATATGGCTACACCTTC. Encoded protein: CASSYSGQGYGYTF.

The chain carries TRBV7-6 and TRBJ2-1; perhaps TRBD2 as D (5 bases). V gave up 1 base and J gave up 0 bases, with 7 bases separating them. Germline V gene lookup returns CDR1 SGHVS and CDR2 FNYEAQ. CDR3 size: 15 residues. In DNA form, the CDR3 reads TGTGCCAGCAGCTTAGTAGGGAGCTCCTACAATGAGCAGTTCTTC. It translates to CASSLVGSSYNEQFF. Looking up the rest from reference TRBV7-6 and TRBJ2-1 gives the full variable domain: GAGVSQSPRYKVTKRGQDVALRCDPISGHVSLYWYRQALGQGPEFLTYFNYEAQQDKSGLPNDRFSAERPEGSISTLTIQRTEQRDSAMYRCASSLVGSSYNEQFFGPGTRLTVL.

CDR3: CASSVVAGGNYNEQFF. CDR3 in DNA: TGTGCCAGCAGCGTTGTAGCGGGAGGGAACTACAATGAGCAGTTCTTC. The chain joins TRBV9 to TRBJ2-1, with 11 bases aligning to TRBD2. The germline V gene has CDR1 SGDLS and CDR2 YYNGEE. The CDR3 sequence is 16 residues long. V shed 2 bases and J 3 bases; nucleotides not matched to a gene: 4. Complete variable domain (other parts from reference TRBV9 and TRBJ2-1): DSGVTQTPKHLITATGQRVTLRCSPRSGDLSVYWYQQSLDQGLQFLIQYYNGEERAKGNILERFSAQQFPDLHSELNLSSLELGDSALYFCASSVVAGGNYNEQFFGPGTRLTVL.

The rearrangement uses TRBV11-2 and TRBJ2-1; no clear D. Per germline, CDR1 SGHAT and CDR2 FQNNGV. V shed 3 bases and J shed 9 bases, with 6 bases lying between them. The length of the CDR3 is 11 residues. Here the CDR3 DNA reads TGTGCCAGCAGCTTCTCGCGTGAGCAGTTCTTC. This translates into CASSFSREQFF.

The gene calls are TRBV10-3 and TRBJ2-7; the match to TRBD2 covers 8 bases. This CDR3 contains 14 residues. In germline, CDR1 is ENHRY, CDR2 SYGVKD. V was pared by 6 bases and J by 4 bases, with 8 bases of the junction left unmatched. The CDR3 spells CAIRTSEYQYEQYF. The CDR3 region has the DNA TGTGCCATCAGGACTAGCGAATACCAGTACGAGCAGTACTTC.

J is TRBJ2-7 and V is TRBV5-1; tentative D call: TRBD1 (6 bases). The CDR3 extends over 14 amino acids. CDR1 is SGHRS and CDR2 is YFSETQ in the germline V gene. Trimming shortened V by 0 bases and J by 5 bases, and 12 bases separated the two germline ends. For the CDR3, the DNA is TGCGCCAGCAGCTTGGCAGGGGTCAGCCACGAGCAGTACTTC. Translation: CASSLAGVSHEQYF. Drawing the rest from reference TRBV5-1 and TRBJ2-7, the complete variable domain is KAGVTQTPRYLIKTRGQQVTLSCSPISGHRSVSWYQQTPGQGLQFLFEYFSETQRNKGNFPGRFSGRQFSNSRSEMNVSTLELGDSALYLCASSLAGVSHEQYFGPGTRLTVT.

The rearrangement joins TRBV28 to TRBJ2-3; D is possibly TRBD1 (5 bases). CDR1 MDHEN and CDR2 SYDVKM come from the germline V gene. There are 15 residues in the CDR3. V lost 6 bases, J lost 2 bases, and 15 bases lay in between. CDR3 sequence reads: CASRTDGRPTDTQYF. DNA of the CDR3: TGTGCCAGCAGGACAGACGGACGCCCCACAGATACGCAGTATTTT. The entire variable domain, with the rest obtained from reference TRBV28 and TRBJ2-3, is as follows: DVKVTQSSRYLVKRTGEKVFLECVQDMDHENMFWYRQDPGLGLRLIYFSYDVKMKEKGDIPEGYSVSREKKERFSLILESASTNQTSMYLCASRTDGRPTDTQYFGPGTRLTVL.

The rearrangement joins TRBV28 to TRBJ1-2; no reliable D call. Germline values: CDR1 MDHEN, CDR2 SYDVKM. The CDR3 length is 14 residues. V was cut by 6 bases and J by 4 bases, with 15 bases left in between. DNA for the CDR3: TGTGCCAGCAGCCTATCTGAAACTGCCTATGGCTACACCTTC. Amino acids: CASSLSETAYGYTF.

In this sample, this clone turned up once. The CDR3 here is CASIRTSGRAGDTQYF. DNA for the CDR3: TGCGCCAGCATACGGACTAGCGGGAGGGCCGGCGATACGCAGTATTTT. This chain joins TRBV4-1 and TRBJ2-3; 15 positions agree with TRBD2. With V trimmed by 7 bases and J by 6 bases, 8 bases remained unmatched. The CDR3 is 16 residues long. CDR1 is MGHRA, CDR2 YSYEKL, per germline.

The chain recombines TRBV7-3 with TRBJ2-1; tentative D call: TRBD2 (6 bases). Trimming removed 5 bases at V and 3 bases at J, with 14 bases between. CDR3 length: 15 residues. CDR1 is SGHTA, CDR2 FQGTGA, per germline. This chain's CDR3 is CASSQTSGLYNEQFF. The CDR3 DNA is TGTGCCAGCAGCCAGACCTCGGGACTCTACAATGAGCAGTTCTTC.

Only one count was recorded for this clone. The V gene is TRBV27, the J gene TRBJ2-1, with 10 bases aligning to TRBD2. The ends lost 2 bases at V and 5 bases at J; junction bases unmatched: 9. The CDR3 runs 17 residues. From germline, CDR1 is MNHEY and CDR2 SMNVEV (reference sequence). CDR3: CASSLGIRTSGDNEQFF. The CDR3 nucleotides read TGTGCCAGCAGTTTAGGGATCCGGACTAGCGGAGACAATGAGCAGTTCTTC.

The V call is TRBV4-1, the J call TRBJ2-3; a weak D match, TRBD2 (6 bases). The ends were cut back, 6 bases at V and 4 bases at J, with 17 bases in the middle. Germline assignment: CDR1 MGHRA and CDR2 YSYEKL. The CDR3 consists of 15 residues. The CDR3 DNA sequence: TGCGCCAGCAGAAAGGCGGCTAGCGAGGCAGATACGCAGTATTTT. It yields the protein CASRKAASEADTQYF.

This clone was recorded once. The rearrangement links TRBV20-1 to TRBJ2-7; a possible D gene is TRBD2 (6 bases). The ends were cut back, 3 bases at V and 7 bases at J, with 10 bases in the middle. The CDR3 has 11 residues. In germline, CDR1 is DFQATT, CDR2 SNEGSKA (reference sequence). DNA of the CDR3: TGCAGTGCTAGTAGTGGGAGGGAGCAGTACTTC. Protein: CSASSGREQYF.

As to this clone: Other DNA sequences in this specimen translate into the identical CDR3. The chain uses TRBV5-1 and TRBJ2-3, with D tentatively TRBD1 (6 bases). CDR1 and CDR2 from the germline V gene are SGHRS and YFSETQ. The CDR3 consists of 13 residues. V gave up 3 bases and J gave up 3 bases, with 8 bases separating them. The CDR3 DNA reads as TGCGCCAGCAGCTCGCAGGGGACAGATACGCAGTATTTT. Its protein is CASSSQGTDTQYF. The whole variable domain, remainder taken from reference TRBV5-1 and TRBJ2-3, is KAGVTQTPRYLIKTRGQQVTLSCSPISGHRSVSWYQQTPGQGLQFLFEYFSETQRNKGNFPGRFSGRQFSNSRSEMNVSTLELGDSALYLCASSSQGTDTQYFGPGTRLTVL.

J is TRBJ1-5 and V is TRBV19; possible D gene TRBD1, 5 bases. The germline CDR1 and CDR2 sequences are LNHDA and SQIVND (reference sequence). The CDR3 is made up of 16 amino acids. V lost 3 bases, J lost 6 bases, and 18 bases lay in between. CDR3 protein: CASSIMNGGDGQPQHF. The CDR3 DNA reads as TGTGCCAGTAGTATCATGAATGGAGGGGATGGTCAGCCCCAGCATTTT.

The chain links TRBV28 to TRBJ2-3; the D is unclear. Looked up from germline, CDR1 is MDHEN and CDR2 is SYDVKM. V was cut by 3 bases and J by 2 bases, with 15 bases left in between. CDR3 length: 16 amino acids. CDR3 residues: CASSFNGPSYTDTQYF. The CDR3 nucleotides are TGTGCCAGCAGTTTCAATGGGCCCTCTTACACAGATACGCAGTATTTT.

CDR3 in DNA: TGCGCCAGCAGTGAGTACAGGGGGCTCTCTGGGGCCAACGTCCTGACTTTC. This codes for CASSEYRGLSGANVLTF. The chain couples TRBV10-2 to TRBJ2-6, with 9 bases that match TRBD1. The CDR3 is made up of 17 amino acids. With V trimmed by 1 base and J by 0 bases, 1 base remained unmatched. CDR1 and CDR2 (germline): WSHSY, SAAADI.